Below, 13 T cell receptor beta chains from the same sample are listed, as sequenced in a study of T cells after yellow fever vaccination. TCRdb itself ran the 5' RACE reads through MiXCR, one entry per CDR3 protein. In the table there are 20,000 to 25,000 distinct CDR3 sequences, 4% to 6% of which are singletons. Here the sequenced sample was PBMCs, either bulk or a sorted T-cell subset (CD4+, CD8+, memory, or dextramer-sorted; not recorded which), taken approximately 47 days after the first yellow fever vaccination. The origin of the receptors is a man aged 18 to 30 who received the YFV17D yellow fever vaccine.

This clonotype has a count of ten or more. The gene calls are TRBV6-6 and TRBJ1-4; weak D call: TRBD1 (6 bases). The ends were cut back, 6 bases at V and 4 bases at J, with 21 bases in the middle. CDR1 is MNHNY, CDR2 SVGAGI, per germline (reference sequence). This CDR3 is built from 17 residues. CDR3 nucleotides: TGTGCCAGCAGCCCCGTTTACTCAGGGGTCTATAATGAAAAACTGTTTTTT. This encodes CASSPVYSGVYNEKLFF.

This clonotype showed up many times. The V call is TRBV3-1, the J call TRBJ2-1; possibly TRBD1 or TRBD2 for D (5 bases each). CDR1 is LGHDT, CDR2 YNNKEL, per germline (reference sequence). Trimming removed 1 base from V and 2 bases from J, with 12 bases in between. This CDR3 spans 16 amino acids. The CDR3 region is CASSQVAGTPYNEQFF. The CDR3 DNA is TGTGCCAGCAGCCAAGTCGCCGGGACGCCCTACAATGAGCAGTTCTTC.

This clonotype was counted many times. The CDR3 reads CASSLTSGAPDTQYF. The CDR3 DNA is TGTGCCAGCAGCTTAACTAGCGGGGCGCCAGATACGCAGTATTTT. The chain employs TRBV7-9 and TRBJ2-3; 10 bases align to TRBD2. Germline V lookup: CDR1 SEHNR, CDR2 FQNEAQ (reference sequence). This CDR3 has 15 amino acids. The trim removed 2 bases at V and 4 bases at J, leaving 3 bases unmatched.

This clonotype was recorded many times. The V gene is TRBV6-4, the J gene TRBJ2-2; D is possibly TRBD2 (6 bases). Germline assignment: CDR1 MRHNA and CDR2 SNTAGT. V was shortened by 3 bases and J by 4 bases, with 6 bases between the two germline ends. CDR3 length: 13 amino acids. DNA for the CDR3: TGTGCCAGCAGTGAGACTAGCACCGGGGAGCTGTTTTTT. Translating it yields CASSETSTGELFF.

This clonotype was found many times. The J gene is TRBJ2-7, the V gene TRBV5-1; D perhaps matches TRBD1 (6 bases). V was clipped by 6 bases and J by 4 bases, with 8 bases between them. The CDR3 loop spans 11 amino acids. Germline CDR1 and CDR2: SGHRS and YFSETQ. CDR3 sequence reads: CASKGEYEQYF. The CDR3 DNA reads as TGCGCCAGCAAGGGGGAGTACGAGCAGTACTTC. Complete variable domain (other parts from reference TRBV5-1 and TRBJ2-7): KAGVTQTPRYLIKTRGQQVTLSCSPISGHRSVSWYQQTPGQGLQFLFEYFSETQRNKGNFPGRFSGRQFSNSRSEMNVSTLELGDSALYLCASKGEYEQYFGPGTRLTVT.

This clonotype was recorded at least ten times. The CDR3 coding sequence is TGTGCCAGCAGTCCCGACAGTACCCGGGGCTACACCTTC. Translating gives CASSPDSTRGYTF. V usage is TRBV6-5 and J usage is TRBJ1-2, with D maybe TRBD1 (5 bases). Germline-derived CDR1 and CDR2 are MNHEY and SVGAGI. Trimming removed 5 bases from V and 8 bases from J, with 15 bases in between. The CDR3 is 13 amino acids.

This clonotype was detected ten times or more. This CDR3 reads CASSSEPGGTVSEQFF. DNA of the CDR3: TGCGCCAGCAGCTCCGAACCGGGCGGGACAGTCAGTGAGCAGTTCTTC. The gene calls are TRBV5-1 and TRBJ2-1; D is perhaps TRBD1 (7 bases). There are 16 residues in the CDR3. Trimming pared 3 bases from V and 9 bases from J, leaving 22 bases between. Per germline, CDR1 SGHRS and CDR2 YFSETQ.

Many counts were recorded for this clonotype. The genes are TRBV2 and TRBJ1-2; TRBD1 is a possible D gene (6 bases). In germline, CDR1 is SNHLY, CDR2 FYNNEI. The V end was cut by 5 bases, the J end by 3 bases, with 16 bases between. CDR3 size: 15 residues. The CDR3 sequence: CASSRQVHLDYGYTF. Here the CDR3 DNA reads TGTGCCAGCAGTCGACAGGTCCATCTGGACTATGGCTACACCTTC.

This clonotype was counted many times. CDR3 protein: CATSRGAGDTQYF. DNA for the CDR3: TGTGCCACCAGCAGGGGGGCAGGCGATACGCAGTATTTT. The chain recombines TRBV15 with TRBJ2-3; possible D gene TRBD1, 6 bases. V was shortened by 3 bases and J by 6 bases, with 10 bases between the two germline ends. CDR1 and CDR2 from the germline V gene are LNHNV and YYDKDF (reference sequence). The CDR3 has 13 residues.

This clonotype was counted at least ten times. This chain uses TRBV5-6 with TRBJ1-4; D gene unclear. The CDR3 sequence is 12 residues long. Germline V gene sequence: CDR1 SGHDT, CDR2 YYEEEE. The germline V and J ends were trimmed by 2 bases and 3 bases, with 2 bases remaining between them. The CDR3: CASSFSNEKLFF. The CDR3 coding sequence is TGTGCCAGCAGCTTTTCTAATGAAAAACTGTTTTTT.

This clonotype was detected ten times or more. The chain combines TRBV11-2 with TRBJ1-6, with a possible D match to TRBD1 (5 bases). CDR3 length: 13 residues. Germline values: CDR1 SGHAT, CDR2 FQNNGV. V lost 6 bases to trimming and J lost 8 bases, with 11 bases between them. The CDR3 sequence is CASSTGTDSPLHF. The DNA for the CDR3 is TGTGCCAGCAGTACCGGGACGGATTCACCCCTCCACTTT. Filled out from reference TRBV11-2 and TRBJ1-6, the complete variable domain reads EAGVAQSPRYKIIEKRQSVAFWCNPISGHATLYWYQQILGQGPKLLIQFQNNGVVDDSQLPKDRFSAERLKGVDSTLKIQPAKLEDSAVYLCASSTGTDSPLHFGNGTRLTVT.

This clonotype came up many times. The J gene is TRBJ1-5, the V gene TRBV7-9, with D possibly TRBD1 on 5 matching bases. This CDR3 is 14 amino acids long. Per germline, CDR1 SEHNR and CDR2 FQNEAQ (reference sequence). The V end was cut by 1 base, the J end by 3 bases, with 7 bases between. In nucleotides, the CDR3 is TGTGCCAGCAGCTTAGAGGACACCAATCAGCCCCAGCATTTT. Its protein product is CASSLEDTNQPQHF.

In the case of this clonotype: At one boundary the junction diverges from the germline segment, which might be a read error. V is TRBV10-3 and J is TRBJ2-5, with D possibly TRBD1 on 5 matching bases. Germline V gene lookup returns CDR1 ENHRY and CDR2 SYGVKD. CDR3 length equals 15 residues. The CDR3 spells CAIRRQGPRQEAQYF. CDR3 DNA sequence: TGTGCCATCAGAAGGCAGGGCCCCCGACAAGAGGCCCAGTACTTC.